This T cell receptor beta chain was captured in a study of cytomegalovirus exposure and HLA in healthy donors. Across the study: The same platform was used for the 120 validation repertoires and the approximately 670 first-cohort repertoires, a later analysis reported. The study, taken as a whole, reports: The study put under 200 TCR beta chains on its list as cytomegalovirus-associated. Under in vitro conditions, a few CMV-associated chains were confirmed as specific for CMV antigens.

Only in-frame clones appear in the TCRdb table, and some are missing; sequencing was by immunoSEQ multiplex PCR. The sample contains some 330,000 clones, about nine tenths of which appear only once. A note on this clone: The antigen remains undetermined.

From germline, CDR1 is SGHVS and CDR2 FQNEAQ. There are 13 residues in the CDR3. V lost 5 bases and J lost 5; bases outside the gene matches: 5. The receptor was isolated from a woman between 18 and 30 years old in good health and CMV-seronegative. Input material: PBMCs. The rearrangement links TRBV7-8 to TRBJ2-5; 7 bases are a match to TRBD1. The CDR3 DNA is TGTGCCAGCAGCATGGACAGGCGGGAGACCCAGTACTTC. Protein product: CASSMDRRETQYF.